This T cell receptor (beta chain) was observed in a study of blood T cell repertoires in COVID-19. The CDR3 covers 14 residues. Between the trimmed V and J ends, which lost 5 bases and 3 bases, there was a span of 13 bases. The germline gives CDR1 MNHEY, CDR2 SVGAGI. The data were produced by immunoSEQ multiplex PCR, yet TCRdb's version contains in-frame clones alone and is incomplete. Of 250,000 to 300,000 clones in the sample, 87% were seen once. The rearrangement joins TRBV6-5 to TRBJ1-1, with D perhaps TRBD1 (5 bases). The sequence came from a woman in her forties or fifties who had recovered from COVID-19. Material for sequencing was peripheral blood. The CDR3 loop reads CASSISGADTEAFF. The CDR3 nucleotides are TGTGCCAGCAGTATAAGTGGGGCAGACACTGAAGCTTTCTTT.